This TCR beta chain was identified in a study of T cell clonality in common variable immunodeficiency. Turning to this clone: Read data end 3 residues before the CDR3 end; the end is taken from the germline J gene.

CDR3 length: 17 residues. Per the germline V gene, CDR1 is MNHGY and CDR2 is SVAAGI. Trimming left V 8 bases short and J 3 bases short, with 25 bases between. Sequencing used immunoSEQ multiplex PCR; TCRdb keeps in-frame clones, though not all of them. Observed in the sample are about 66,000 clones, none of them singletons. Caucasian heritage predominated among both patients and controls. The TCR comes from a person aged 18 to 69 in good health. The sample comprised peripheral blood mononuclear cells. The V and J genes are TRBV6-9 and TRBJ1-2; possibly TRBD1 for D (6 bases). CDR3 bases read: TGTGCCAGCTTGTCAGACAGGAGCAGGACCCTATACTATGGC. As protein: CASLSDRSRTLYYG. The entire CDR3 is CASLSDRSRTLYYGYTF.